A few counts support the clone carrying this TCR beta chain. Antigen unknown. V shed 8 bases and J 5 bases; nucleotides not matched to a gene: 9. Per germline, CDR1 ENHRY and CDR2 SYGVKD. The CDR3 spans 14 residues. TCR beta VDJ and CDR3 were profiled, and genomic DNA was the template. TCRdb analysed the reads with MiXCR anew, one entry per CDR3 protein. This sample yields under 200,000 distinct CDR3 sequences, of which around half are seen a single time; about 1.7% belongs to the top ten. The data are from a study of CD8+CD57+ T cells in acquired aplastic anemia. For the study at large: Sorted CD4+ and CD8+ cells yielded about 3.1 ug of DNA on average.

Study-wide results and limits: There were approximately 27 CD8+ CDR3 sequences that occurred in both patients and controls.

Patients included in sequencing had previously demonstrated CD8+CD57+ cell expansion by flow cytometry. Patients, without exception, had severe acquired aplastic anemia. The J gene is TRBJ2-1, the V gene TRBV10-3; 7 positions agree with TRBD2. The source is a human donor with aplastic anemia. The sample comprised sorted CD4+, CD8+, or CD8+CD57+ T cells (not recorded which) from PBMCs. CDR3 coding DNA: TGTGCCATCGAGAGGAGCGGGGCCGACAATGAGCAGTTCTTC. Translating it yields CAIERSGADNEQFF.